The next 14 T cell receptor beta chains were all read from a single sample in a study of Graves' ophthalmopathy and Graves' hyperthyroidism. From RNA, the CDR3 regions of TCR beta chains were amplified and sequenced. After a first-round RT-PCR with HTBI primers, a second-round multiplex PCR was run. Each CDR3 protein gets one entry after TCRdb re-called the multiplex PCR reads with MiXCR. The sample includes approximately 330,000 distinct CDR3 sequences, roughly 15% of them seen just once. Material: peripheral blood. Every receptor here comes from an adult man with Graves' ophthalmopathy.

In its sample, this clonotype was seen many times. The rearrangement uses TRBV19 and TRBJ1-1; D is undetermined. CDR1 LNHDA and CDR2 SQIVND come from the germline V gene (reference sequence). Trimming took off 5 bases at V and 4 bases at J, with 11 bases between the two ends. The CDR3 has 13 residues. CDR3 nucleotide sequence: TGTGCCAGTAGTGATGGGAGACGCACTGAAGCTTTCTTT. Its translation: CASSDGRRTEAFF.

This clonotype has ten or more counts. The chain couples TRBV13 to TRBJ2-4; 9 bases fit TRBD1. Trimming at V came to 5 bases and at J to 9 bases, leaving 8 bases not matched to a gene. This CDR3 is 14 amino acids long. CDR1 PRHDT and CDR2 FYEKMQ come from the germline V gene (reference sequence). The CDR3 region is CASSETGGGIIQYF. The CDR3 region has the DNA TGTGCCAGCAGCGAAACAGGGGGCGGGATCATTCAGTACTTC.

This clonotype appeared many times. The chain employs TRBV6-1 and TRBJ1-6; no clear D. With 1 base removed from V and 9 bases from J, the gap between germline ends came to 4 bases. Germline V gene data show CDR1 as MNHNS and CDR2 as SASEGT. The CDR3 runs to 12 residues. CDR3 region: CASSEGGSPLHF. DNA of the CDR3: TGTGCCAGCAGTGAAGGGGGTTCACCCCTCCACTTT.

In this sample, this clonotype turned up many times. This chain uses TRBV6-2 or TRBV6-3 with TRBJ1-5; 11 nucleotides match TRBD1. The germline V gene has CDR1 MNHEY and CDR2 SVGEGT. The CDR3 is made up of 16 amino acids. Trimming took 5 bases from V and 5 from J; bases not matched to a gene: 8. In DNA form, the CDR3 reads TGTGCCAGCAGTACGAGGGACAGGGGGTATTATCAGCCCCAGCATTTT. Encoded protein: CASSTRDRGYYQPQHF.

In its sample, this clonotype was seen many times. This chain connects TRBV29-1 to TRBJ2-5; TRBD2 matches at 12 bases. The V and J ends lost 7 bases and 4 bases, in that order; junction bases with no gene match: 10. The CDR3 runs 15 residues. The germline gives CDR1 SQVTM, CDR2 ANQGSEA. This CDR3 is CSALPRLAGVETQYF. The CDR3 DNA follows: TGCAGCGCATTGCCTCGACTAGCGGGAGTAGAGACCCAGTACTTC.

This clonotype was recorded many times. The V gene is TRBV2, the J gene TRBJ2-7; the match to TRBD1 covers 10 bases. CDR3 size: 14 residues. In germline, CDR1 is SNHLY, CDR2 FYNNEI. Trimming at V came to 7 bases and at J to 2 bases, leaving 5 bases not matched to a gene. As DNA, the CDR3 is TGTGCCAGCACCGGGACAGGGGTCACCTACGAGCAGTACTTC. This gives the protein CASTGTGVTYEQYF.

This clonotype was detected ten times or more. The chain combines TRBV7-9 with TRBJ1-1; D not resolved. The V end lost 3 bases, the J end lost 4 bases, and 9 bases lay between the germline ends. CDR3 size: 13 residues. Per the germline V gene, CDR1 is SEHNR and CDR2 is FQNEAQ (reference sequence). CDR3: CASSFGDSTEAFF. The CDR3 bases are TGTGCCAGCAGCTTTGGGGATAGCACTGAAGCTTTCTTT.

This clonotype was counted ten times or more. The CDR3 bases are TGTGCCAGCAGAGCTCCAGGGGGCCCTCGATTGAATCAGCCCCAGCATTTT. Amino acid sequence: CASRAPGGPRLNQPQHF. V usage is TRBV6-2 or TRBV6-3 and J usage is TRBJ1-5, with 8 bases that match TRBD1. The CDR3 has 17 amino acids. Germline CDR1 reads MNHEY; CDR2 reads SVGEGT. The V and J ends lost 6 bases and 4 bases, in that order; junction bases with no gene match: 14.

There are many counts of this clonotype. The chain is built from TRBV7-9 and TRBJ1-2, with a possible D match to TRBD1 (6 bases). This CDR3 spans 13 amino acids. Germline CDR1 is SEHNR and CDR2 is FQNEAQ (reference sequence). V shed 5 bases and J shed 6 bases, with 13 bases lying between them. CDR3 DNA: TGTGCCAGCAGCCGAGGACAGAGTGATGGCTACACCTTC. It translates to CASSRGQSDGYTF.

This clonotype was counted at least ten times. The V and J genes are TRBV11-2 and TRBJ2-7, with 7 bases matching TRBD1. Trimming removed 4 bases from V and 4 bases from J; junction bases left unmatched: 19. CDR1 and CDR2 from the germline V gene are SGHAT and FQNNGV. This CDR3 spans 18 amino acids. DNA of the CDR3: TGTGCCAGCAGCTCCGGCTCCAGAGGGACAGTTAGAAAATACGAGCAGTACTTC. Amino acid sequence: CASSSGSRGTVRKYEQYF. Combining the CDR3 with reference TRBV11-2 and TRBJ2-7 gives the whole variable domain EAGVAQSPRYKIIEKRQSVAFWCNPISGHATLYWYQQILGQGPKLLIQFQNNGVVDDSQLPKDRFSAERLKGVDSTLKIQPAKLEDSAVYLCASSSGSRGTVRKYEQYFGPGTRLTVT.

This clonotype was found many times. The chain employs TRBV24-1 and TRBJ2-5, with D perhaps being TRBD1 or TRBD2 (5 bases each). The CDR3 is 14 residues long. The V end was cut by 9 bases, the J end by 5 bases, with 18 bases between. In germline, CDR1 is KGHDR, CDR2 SFDVKD. In DNA, the CDR3 is TGTGCCACCGGAGGTCCAGTGGGGGACGAGACCCAGTACTTC. Its translation is CATGGPVGDETQYF.

The sample holds a few counts of this clonotype. The V call is TRBV29-1, the J call TRBJ2-7; maybe TRBD2 (6 bases). Germline CDR1 and CDR2: SQVTM and ANQGSEA. V was clipped by 7 bases and J by 0 bases, with 13 bases between them. The CDR3 loop spans 13 amino acids. The CDR3 nucleotides are TGCAGCGCGGGGGAGCCCACCTCCTACGAGCAGTACTTC. Translating gives CSAGEPTSYEQYF.

This clonotype has at least ten counts. J is TRBJ1-3 and V is TRBV6-5; 7 positions match TRBD1. The germline V gene has CDR1 MNHEY and CDR2 SVGAGI. The CDR3 spans 14 residues. V lost 4 bases, J lost 5 bases, and 5 bases stayed unmatched. The CDR3 region has the DNA TGTGCCAGCAGTTCCCGACAGGGCCGAAACACCATATATTTT. It translates to CASSSRQGRNTIYF.

This clonotype was counted at least ten times. The genes are TRBV12-3 or TRBV12-4 and TRBJ2-5; 10 bases map to TRBD2. The CDR3 totals 14 residues. Trimming removed 3 bases from V and 5 bases from J; junction bases left unmatched: 3. The CDR3: CASSFPSGSETQYF. The CDR3 DNA is TGTGCCAGCAGTTTTCCTAGCGGGAGTGAGACCCAGTACTTC.